These T cell receptor beta chains were read from a single sample in a study of blood T cell repertoires in COVID-19. Data came from immunoSEQ multiplex PCR; TCRdb stores just in-frame clones and leaves some out. The sample consists of 130,000 or so clones, over 65% of them appearing once. Sample: peripheral blood. These receptors were taken from an older woman with acute or convalescent COVID-19. The CDR3 runs from the conserved cysteine through the conserved F or W. Each record gives: J gene, clone size, V gene, D gene, CDR3 DNA, CDR3 protein. A D gene is named only where the DNA matches it firmly. Clone size appears in some rows only: once, few, many, or a class for an expanded clone.

>TRBJ2-3|few|TRBV5-1|TRBD2
TGCGCCAGCAGCTTGGCAGCAGCGGGGGAGGCAGATACGCAGTATTTT
CASSLAAAGEADTQYF
>TRBJ2-1|NA|TRBV24-1|NA
TGTGCCACCAGTGGGTCCGACTCGGTGGGCTACAATGAGCAGTTCTTC
CATSGSDSVGYNEQFF
>TRBJ1-1|NA|TRBV3-1/TRBV3-2|NA
TGTGCCAGCAGCCAAGGGGTCTGGAGGAGAACTGAAGCTTTCTTT
CASSQGVWRRTEAFF
>TRBJ1-3|NA|TRBV7-2|TRBD1
TGTGCCAGCAGGCAGGGGGCTGCTGGAAACACCATATATTTT
CASRQGAAGNTIYF
>TRBJ1-2|NA|TRBV6-6|TRBD1
TGTGCCAGCATCGCCCGACAGGGGTATGGCTACACCTTC
CASIARQGYGYTF
>TRBJ1-2|NA|TRBV6-1|NA
TGTGCCAGCAGTGAGACTCAGGGATCTGGCTACACCTTC
CASSETQGSGYTF
>TRBJ1-6|few|TRBV12-5|NA
TGTGCTAGTGGTCCCGGTGGAGGGAGGGGGGATAATTCACCCCTCCACTTT
CASGPGGGRGDNSPLHF
>TRBJ1-1|NA|TRBV5-8|NA
TGTGCCAGCAGCTTGATCCTTGGTCTGACAGGAAACACTGAAGCTTTCTTT
CASSLILGLTGNTEAFF
>TRBJ1-5|NA|TRBV7-9|TRBD1
TGTGCCAGCAGCCACAGGGGCGAGGGCCAGCCCCAGCATTTT
CASSHRGEGQPQHF
>TRBJ2-5|NA|TRBV19|NA
TGTGCCAGTAGTGCCGGGACACTTTTCCAAGAGACCCAGTACTTC
CASSAGTLFQETQYF
>TRBJ2-5|NA|TRBV6-2/TRBV6-3|TRBD2
TGTGCCAGCAGTTACTCACCCGCGGGGGGGCAAGAGACCCAGTACTTC
CASSYSPAGGQETQYF
>TRBJ2-5|NA|TRBV7-9|TRBD2
TGTGCCAGCAGCTCAGCCGGCGGACTAGCGGGGATTAAAGAGACCCAGTACTTC
CASSSAGGLAGIKETQYF
>TRBJ1-5|few|TRBV30|TRBD1
TGTGCCTGGAGTGGGGACAGGGGGCCCTATAGCAATCAGCCCCAGCATTTT
CAWSGDRGPYSNQPQHF
>TRBJ2-6|few|TRBV4-3|NA
TGCGCCAGCAGCCAAGTATCCGGGGGCTCTGGGGCCAACGTCCTGACTTTC
CASSQVSGGSGANVLTF
>TRBJ2-7|NA|TRBV18|NA
TGTGCCAGCTCACCAAGGAGGGGCGAGCAGTACTTC
CASSPRRGEQYF
>TRBJ1-6|NA|TRBV6-1|TRBD1
TGTGCCAGCAGTGACCCAGGGGGCGTTTCACCCCTCCACTTT
CASSDPGGVSPLHF
>TRBJ2-1|NA|TRBV7-8|TRBD2
TGTGCCAGCAGCCCGCTAGCGGGGGGCACCCATGAGCAGTTCTTC
CASSPLAGGTHEQFF
>TRBJ2-3|NA|TRBV5-8|NA
TGTGCCAGCAGCTTGGGGCTGCCAGATACGCAGTATTTT
CASSLGLPDTQYF
>TRBJ2-3|NA|TRBV6-2/TRBV6-3|TRBD1
TGTGCCAGCAGTTACGGAGGACAGGACACAGATACGCAGTATTTT
CASSYGGQDTDTQYF
>TRBJ2-5|NA|TRBV7-6|TRBD2
TGTGCCAGCAGCTTAGACGTAGCGGGGGAGACCCAGTACTTC
CASSLDVAGETQYF
>TRBJ2-1|once|TRBV4-3|TRBD2
TGCGCCAGCAGCCAATACCCTCGAGGTAGCGGGGGGGTTGTTGTTGAGCAGTTCTTC
CASSQYPRGSGGVVVEQFF
>TRBJ2-3|NA|TRBV24-1|TRBD2
TGTGCCACCAGTGATCCCACTAGCGGGGAGTTAGATACGCAGTATTTT
CATSDPTSGELDTQYF
>TRBJ1-5|NA|TRBV4-3|NA
TGCGCCAGCAGCCAATATCACTCCAGGGAGGGGAATCAGCCCCAGCATTTT
CASSQYHSREGNQPQHF
>TRBJ1-6|NA|TRBV21-1|NA
TGTGCCAGCAGCAAAGAGGACAGGGGGCGCAAATTGGTTAATTCACCCCTCCACTTT
CASSKEDRGRKLVNSPLHF
>TRBJ1-2|NA|TRBV7-3|TRBD1
TGTGCCAGCAGCTTGGCGGACAGGGGTGGCTACACCTTC
CASSLADRGGYTF
>TRBJ2-1|NA|TRBV4-1|NA
TGCGCCAGCAGCACTGAGGGGGGGGGCAGCTACAATGAGCAGTTCTTC
CASSTEGGGSYNEQFF
>TRBJ2-7|NA|TRBV7-2|NA
TGTGCCAGCAGCGCGGGTGGGAGGACCTACGAGCAGTACTTC
CASSAGGRTYEQYF
>TRBJ1-1|few|TRBV19|NA
TGTGCCAGTAGGAAGGGGAGGACTGAAGCTTTCTTT
CASRKGRTEAFF
>TRBJ1-1|NA|TRBV5-1|NA
TGCGCCAGCAGCTTGGAGGGGGGGCTCAACACTGAAGCTTTCTTT
CASSLEGGLNTEAFF
>TRBJ1-3|NA|TRBV11-2|NA
TGTGCCAGCAGCCCAGGTACAGGAACTGGAAACACCATATATTTT
CASSPGTGTGNTIYF
>TRBJ1-1|NA|TRBV5-1|TRBD1
TGCGCCAGCAGCGCCACAGGGGGAAACACTGAAGCTTTCTTT
CASSATGGNTEAFF
>TRBJ1-1|NA|TRBV6-5|NA
TGTGCCAGCAGTAAACGACAGGTAGGGACTGAAGCTTTCTTT
CASSKRQVGTEAFF
>TRBJ2-3|NA|TRBV11-3|TRBD1
TGTGCCAGCAGCTCCCGGGACAGGGAAACAGATACGCAGTATTTT
CASSSRDRETDTQYF
>TRBJ1-1|NA|TRBV7-3|NA
TGTGCCAGCAGCTTAACTGACAGGCCGAACACTGAAGCTTTCTTT
CASSLTDRPNTEAFF
>TRBJ2-2|NA|TRBV9|TRBD1
TGTGCCAGCAGCGTCAGACAGGGATGGGATAACACCGGGGAGCTGTTTTTT
CASSVRQGWDNTGELFF
>TRBJ2-3|NA|TRBV6-2/TRBV6-3|NA
TGTGCCAGCAGTTCCCGGCAGGGGAAGTACACAGATACGCAGTATTTT
CASSSRQGKYTDTQYF
>TRBJ1-2|NA|TRBV3-1/TRBV3-2|NA
TGTGCCAGCAGCCAAGAGGGGCCTTATGGCTACACCTTC
CASSQEGPYGYTF
>TRBJ2-2|NA|TRBV30|TRBD1
TGTGCCTGGAGTGTTGTGGACAGGGACAGGGCCGGGGAGCTGTTTTTT
CAWSVVDRDRAGELFF
>TRBJ1-2|NA|TRBV7-9|TRBD1
TGTGCCAGCAGCTTGCTCGGTGACAGGGAGGATGGCTACACCTTC
CASSLLGDREDGYTF
>TRBJ1-4|NA|TRBV11-2|TRBD1
TGTGCCAGCAGCTTGAACAGGGGGGAAAAACTGTTTTTT
CASSLNRGEKLFF
>TRBJ1-6|NA|TRBV30|NA
TGTGCCTGGAGTGTAATTAACTCCTATAATTCACCCCTCCACTTT
CAWSVINSYNSPLHF
>TRBJ1-4|NA|TRBV6-5|NA
TGTGCCAGCAGTTGGCAGGGCGGCGAAAAACTGTTTTTT
CASSWQGGEKLFF
>TRBJ1-2|NA|TRBV25-1|NA
TGTGCCAGCAGCGGTTCGAGGAACTATGGCTACACCTTC
CASSGSRNYGYTF
>TRBJ1-1|NA|TRBV19|NA
TGTGCCAGTAAGTGGAGCAACACTGAAGCTTTCTTT
CASKWSNTEAFF
>TRBJ1-5|few|TRBV7-2|NA
TGTGCCAGCAGCTTTGCGGCAAATCAGCCCCAGCATTTT
CASSFAANQPQHF
>TRBJ1-2|NA|TRBV28|NA
TGTGCCAGCAGCCCACGGAGCTATGGCTACACCTTC
CASSPRSYGYTF
>TRBJ1-4|NA|TRBV9|TRBD1
TGTGCCAGCAGCGTAGGGGACGGGACAGGGGCCGGAAAACTGTTTTTT
CASSVGDGTGAGKLFF
>TRBJ1-5|NA|TRBV10-3|NA
TGTGCCATAACAGGTGGTTTGGATCAGCCCCAGCATTTT
CAITGGLDQPQHF
>TRBJ1-5|few|TRBV30|NA
TGTGCCTGGAGTGGAGACACAGTGAATCAGCCCCAGCATTTT
CAWSGDTVNQPQHF
>TRBJ2-1|NA|TRBV6-5|TRBD1
TGTGCCAGCAGAAGGGACAGCAGCTCCTACAATGAGCAGTTCTTC
CASRRDSSSYNEQFF
>TRBJ2-3|NA|TRBV3-1/TRBV3-2|NA
TGTGCCAGCAGCCAAGGGGCGGGACCAGTCACAGATACGCAGTATTTT
CASSQGAGPVTDTQYF
>TRBJ1-2|NA|TRBV11-2|NA
TGTGCCAGCAGCTTATTGACCACCCAGGGGAGTTATGGCTACACCTTC
CASSLLTTQGSYGYTF
>TRBJ2-2|NA|TRBV5-6|NA
TGTGCCAGCAGCTTGGGCAGGGTGAGAACAACCGGGGAGCTGTTTTTT
CASSLGRVRTTGELFF
>TRBJ2-5|NA|TRBV3-1/TRBV3-2|TRBD2
TGTGCCAGCAGCCAGCGGGGGGGCAGGGACCGGACCCAGTACTTC
CASSQRGGRDRTQYF
>TRBJ2-1|NA|TRBV14|NA
TGTGCCAGCAGCGCCCACGAGGCGGTCTACAATGAGCAGTTCTTC
CASSAHEAVYNEQFF
>TRBJ2-4|NA|TRBV15|NA
TGTGCCACCAGCAGAATACAATCCAAAAACATTCAGTACTTC
CATSRIQSKNIQYF